Below, one TCR beta chain is given with its context. Method: immunoSEQ multiplex PCR; TCRdb's copy keeps in-frame clones and lacks some. The table records about 85,000 clones, around four fifths of them present only once. This record belongs to a study of T cell clones after liver transplantation. In germline, CDR1 is KGHSH, CDR2 LQKENI. Trimming stripped 4 bases from V and 8 bases from J, with 23 bases between. There are 16 residues in the CDR3. The V call is TRBV18, the J call TRBJ1-2; D might be TRBD1 (6 bases). The receptor was derived from a human patient who received a liver transplant. Part of the T cells may come from the graft donor. Specimen: CD4+ T cells from blood, collected about 46 months after liver transplant. The chain's CDR3 is CASSLTYRDTSNGYTF. The DNA of the CDR3 is TGTGCCAGCTCACTAACGTACCGGGACACGTCGAACGGCTACACCTTC.